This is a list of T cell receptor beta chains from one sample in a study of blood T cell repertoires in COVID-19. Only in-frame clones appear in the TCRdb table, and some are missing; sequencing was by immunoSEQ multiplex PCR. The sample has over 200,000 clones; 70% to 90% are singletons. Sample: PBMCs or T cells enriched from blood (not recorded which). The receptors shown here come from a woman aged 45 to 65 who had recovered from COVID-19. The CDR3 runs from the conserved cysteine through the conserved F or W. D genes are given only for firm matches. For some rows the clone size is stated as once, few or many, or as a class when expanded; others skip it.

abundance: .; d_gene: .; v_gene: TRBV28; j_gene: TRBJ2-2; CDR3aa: CATKGQNTGELFF; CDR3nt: TGTGCCACAAAGGGACAGAACACCGGGGAGCTGTTTTTT
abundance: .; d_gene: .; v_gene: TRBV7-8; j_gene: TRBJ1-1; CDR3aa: CASRGFEAYRKNTEAFF; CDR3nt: TGTGCCAGCAGGGGTTTTGAAGCCTACAGGAAGAACACTGAAGCTTTCTTT
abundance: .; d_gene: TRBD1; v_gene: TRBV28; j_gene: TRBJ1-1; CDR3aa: CASSFGTGGASTEAFF; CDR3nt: TGTGCCAGCAGTTTCGGGACAGGGGGCGCGAGCACTGAAGCTTTCTTT
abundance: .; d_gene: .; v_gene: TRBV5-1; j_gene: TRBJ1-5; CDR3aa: CASSFQGISNQPQHF; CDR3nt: TGCGCCAGCAGCTTCCAGGGGATTAGCAATCAGCCCCAGCATTTT
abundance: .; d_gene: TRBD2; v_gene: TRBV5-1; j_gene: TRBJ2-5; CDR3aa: CASRLAGDRETQYF; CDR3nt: TGCGCCAGCAGACTAGCGGGGGACAGGGAGACCCAGTACTTC
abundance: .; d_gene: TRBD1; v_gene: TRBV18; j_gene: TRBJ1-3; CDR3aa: CASSTLTGTGNTIYF; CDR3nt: TGTGCCAGCTCAACATTGACAGGGACTGGAAACACCATATATTTT
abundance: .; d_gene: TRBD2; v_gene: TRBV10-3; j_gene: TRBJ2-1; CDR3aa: CAISAGTSGHNEQFF; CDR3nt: TGTGCCATCAGTGCAGGGACTAGCGGACACAATGAGCAGTTCTTC
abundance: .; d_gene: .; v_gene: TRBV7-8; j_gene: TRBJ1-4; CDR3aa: CASSLVGGGLFF; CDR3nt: TGTGCCAGCAGCTTAGTGGGAGGGGGACTGTTTTTT
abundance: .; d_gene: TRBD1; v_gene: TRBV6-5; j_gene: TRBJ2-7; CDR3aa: CASSYSGTGKRNEQYF; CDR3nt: TGTGCCAGCAGTTACTCGGGGACAGGGAAGCGAAACGAGCAGTACTTC
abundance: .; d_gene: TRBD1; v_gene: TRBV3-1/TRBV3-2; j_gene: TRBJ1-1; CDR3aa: CASSPTGVGTEAFF; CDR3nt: TGTGCCAGCAGCCCGACAGGGGTGGGCACTGAAGCTTTCTTT
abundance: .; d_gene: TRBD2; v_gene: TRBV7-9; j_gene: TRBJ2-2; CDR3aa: CASIASGIVGELFF; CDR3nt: TGTGCCAGCATAGCTAGCGGGATAGTCGGGGAGCTGTTTTTT
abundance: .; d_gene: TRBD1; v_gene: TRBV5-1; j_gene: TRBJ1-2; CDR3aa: CASRLGTGASYGYTF; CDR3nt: TGCGCCAGCAGGTTGGGGACAGGCGCCTCCTATGGCTACACCTTC
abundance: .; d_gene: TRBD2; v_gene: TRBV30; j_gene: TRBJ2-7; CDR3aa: CAWAPESKGTTYF; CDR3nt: TGTGCCTGGGCCCCCGAGAGTAAGGGGACTACTTACTTC
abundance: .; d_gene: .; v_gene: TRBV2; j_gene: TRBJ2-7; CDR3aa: CASRATREGVYEQYF; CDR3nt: TGTGCCAGCAGGGCCACCAGGGAAGGCGTATACGAGCAGTACTTC
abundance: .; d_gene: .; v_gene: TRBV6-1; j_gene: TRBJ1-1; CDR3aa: CASSEVVEEAFF; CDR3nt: TGTGCCAGCAGTGAAGTGGTGGAGGAAGCTTTCTTT
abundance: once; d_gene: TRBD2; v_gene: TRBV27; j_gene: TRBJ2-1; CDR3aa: CASSLSLFLRGEGSNEQFF; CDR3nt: TGTGCCAGCAGTTTATCCCTCTTTCTTCGAGGGGAGGGGTCGAATGAGCAGTTCTTC
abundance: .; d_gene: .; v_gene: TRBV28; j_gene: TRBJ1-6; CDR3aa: CASIPGTYHNSPLHF; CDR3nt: TGTGCCAGCATCCCCGGGACATATCATAATTCACCCCTCCACTTT
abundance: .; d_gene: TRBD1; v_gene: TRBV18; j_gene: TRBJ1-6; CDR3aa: CASSGTEHNSPLHF; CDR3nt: TGTGCCAGCTCAGGGACAGAGCATAATTCACCCCTCCACTTT
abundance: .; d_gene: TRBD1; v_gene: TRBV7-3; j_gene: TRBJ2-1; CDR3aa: CASSLSRDRGTNEQFF; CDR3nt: TGTGCCAGCAGCTTAAGCCGGGACAGGGGTACGAATGAGCAGTTCTTC
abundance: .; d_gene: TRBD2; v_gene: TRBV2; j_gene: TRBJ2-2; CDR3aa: CASSETSGSNGELFF; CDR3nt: TGTGCCAGCAGTGAAACTAGCGGGAGTAACGGGGAGCTGTTTTTT
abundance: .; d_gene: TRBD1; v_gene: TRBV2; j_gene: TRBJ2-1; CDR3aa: CASSMDGTGTAEQFF; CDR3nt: TGTGCCAGCAGCATGGACGGGACAGGGACGGCTGAGCAGTTCTTC
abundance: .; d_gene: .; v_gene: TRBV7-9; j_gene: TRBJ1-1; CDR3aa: CASSLGAGLGTEAFF; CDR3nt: TGTGCCAGCAGCTTAGGGGCAGGGTTAGGCACTGAAGCTTTCTTT
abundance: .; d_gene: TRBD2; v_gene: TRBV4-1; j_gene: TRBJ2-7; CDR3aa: CASSHSTSGRIYEQYF; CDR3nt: TGCGCCAGCAGCCACTCCACTAGCGGGAGAATCTACGAGCAGTACTTC
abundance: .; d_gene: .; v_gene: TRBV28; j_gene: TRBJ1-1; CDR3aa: CASKLGGTEAFF; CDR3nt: TGTGCCAGCAAACTGGGGGGCACTGAAGCTTTCTTT
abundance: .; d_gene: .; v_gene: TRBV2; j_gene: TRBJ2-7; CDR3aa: CASSGTSSYEQYF; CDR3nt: TGTGCCAGCAGTGGAACTAGCAGCTACGAGCAGTACTTC
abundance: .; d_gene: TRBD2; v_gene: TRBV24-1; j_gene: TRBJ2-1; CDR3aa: CATSDRSGSDNEQFF; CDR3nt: TGTGCCACCAGTGATCGTAGCGGGAGTGATAATGAGCAGTTCTTC
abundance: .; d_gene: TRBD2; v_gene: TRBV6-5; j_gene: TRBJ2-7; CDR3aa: CASRKEISGTEQYF; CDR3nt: TGTGCCAGCAGGAAAGAAATTAGCGGGACCGAGCAGTACTTC